This T cell receptor (beta chain) was identified during a study of T cell changes during pregnancy in multiple sclerosis. The protocol was immunoSEQ multiplex PCR, while the TCRdb copy is restricted to in-frame clones and leaves out a portion. The sample shows about 20,000 clones, approximately 90% of them seen only once. Per germline, CDR1 SGHNT and CDR2 YYREEE (reference sequence). V shed 0 bases and J shed 11 bases, with 15 bases lying between them. The length of the CDR3 is 13 residues. This sequence joins TRBV5-4 and TRBJ2-7; D is perhaps TRBD1 (7 bases). The origin of this receptor is a female donor in good health, enrolled as a control in a pregnancy study. Here the sequenced sample was CD8+ T cells from peripheral blood mononuclear cells, taken in the third trimester of pregnancy. This chain's CDR3 is CASSLGAGQQEYF. The CDR3 coding sequence is TGTGCCAGCAGCTTGGGGGCGGGACAGCAAGAGTACTTC.